This T cell receptor (beta chain) was retrieved from a study of blood T cell repertoires in COVID-19. Looking at the study overall: Sample material is recorded as cDNA or gDNA derived from T cells, B-cell-depleted T cells, or PBMCs.

Grouping used clinical history reported by participants in a survey and questionnaire. The method was immunoSEQ multiplex PCR; TCRdb's version includes in-frame clones alone and lacks a portion of them. The repertoire holds 400,000 or so clones, with 85% to 90% as singletons. Material: PBMCs or T cells enriched from blood (not recorded which). This TCR was sampled from a man aged 25 to 40 who had recovered from COVID-19.

The CDR3, as DNA: TGTGCCACCAGCCGGCCAAGGGGCGGGGGCCCCTACAATGAGCAGTTCTTC. This sequence encodes CATSRPRGGGPYNEQFF. This sequence joins TRBV15 and TRBJ2-1; D might be TRBD2 (7 bases). Germline V lookup: CDR1 LNHNV, CDR2 YYDKDF (reference sequence). The CDR3 is 17 residues long. The V gene lost 5 bases and the J gene lost 2 bases, with 19 bases spanning the gap.